The 21 T cell receptor beta chains listed next were all sequenced from one sample in a study of T cell changes during pregnancy in multiple sclerosis. Repertoires were generated with immunoSEQ multiplex PCR, while TCRdb's copy carries only in-frame clones and drops some. The sample includes tens of thousands of clones, over 85% of them seen just once. Sequenced here: CD8+ T cells from peripheral blood mononuclear cells, sampled in the second trimester of pregnancy. These receptors originate from a female donor with multiple sclerosis, enrolled in a pregnancy study.

V usage is TRBV7-6 and J usage is TRBJ2-7; a weak D match, TRBD1 (5 bases). Trimming stripped 5 bases from V and 6 bases from J, with 17 bases between. The CDR3 length is 14 residues. Per the germline V gene, CDR1 is SGHVS and CDR2 is FNYEAQ. CDR3 in amino acids: CASSPLGPTGEQYF. The CDR3 DNA follows: TGTGCCAGCAGCCCCCTGGGGCCTACGGGCGAGCAGTACTTC.

The chain uses TRBV4-3 and TRBJ2-7; 8 bases map to TRBD2. Germline loops: CDR1 LGHNA, CDR2 YSLEER. The CDR3 consists of 17 residues. With 0 bases clipped from V and 4 bases from J, the junction kept 11 bases outside the gene matches. The CDR3 bases are TGCGCCAGCAGCCAAGAAGTTGGCCGAGCGGGAGTATACGAGCAGTACTTC. This gives the protein CASSQEVGRAGVYEQYF.

This clone appeared once. The CDR3: CASSSGLAGVNTGELFF. Here the CDR3 DNA reads TGTGCCAGCAGCTCCGGACTAGCGGGAGTTAACACCGGGGAGCTGTTTTTT. The rearrangement joins TRBV13 to TRBJ2-2, with 13 bases matching TRBD2. The V segment lost 4 bases and the J segment 2 bases; nucleotides outside the gene matches: 4. The CDR3 length is 17 residues. From germline, CDR1 is PRHDT and CDR2 FYEKMQ (reference sequence).

Written as DNA, the CDR3 is TGTGCCAGCAGCTTCCCGGACACTGAAGCTTTCTTT. This gives the protein CASSFPDTEAFF. V and J are TRBV5-4 and TRBJ1-1; D is ambiguous. The ends were cut back, 2 bases at V and 3 bases at J, with 5 bases in the middle. Germline lookup yields CDR1 SGHNT and CDR2 YYREEE (reference sequence). The CDR3 contains 12 residues.

The chain uses TRBV6-1 and TRBJ2-4; TRBD2 agrees at 7 bases. This CDR3 comprises 13 residues. Germline-derived CDR1 and CDR2 are MNHNS and SASEGT. V was clipped by 5 bases and J by 5 bases; unmatched bases: 3. CDR3 residues: CASSLAEQNIQYF. The CDR3 DNA sequence: TGTGCCAGCAGTCTAGCGGAACAAAACATTCAGTACTTC.

The chain couples TRBV29-1 to TRBJ2-2, with D maybe TRBD1 (8 bases). The CDR3 spans 16 residues. The germline CDR1 and CDR2 sequences are SQVTM and ANQGSEA. Trimming left V 4 bases short and J 4 bases short, with 19 bases between. The CDR3 protein is CSVVGGTGLSTGELFF. The CDR3 bases are TGCAGCGTTGTGGGGGGGACAGGATTATCCACCGGGGAGCTGTTTTTT.

The chain is built from TRBV4-2 and TRBJ2-3, with D possibly being TRBD2 (6 bases). Germline V gene lookup returns CDR1 LGHNA and CDR2 YNFKEQ. The V gene lost 0 bases and the J gene lost 2 bases, with 15 bases spanning the gap. The CDR3 covers 17 residues. DNA of the CDR3: TGTGCCAGCAGCCAAGAAGTGAATAGCGGATACACAGATACGCAGTATTTT. Translating gives CASSQEVNSGYTDTQYF.

V and J are TRBV5-4 and TRBJ2-7, with D unresolved. From germline, CDR1 is SGHNT and CDR2 YYREEE (reference sequence). Between the trimmed V and J ends, which lost 0 bases and 2 bases, there was a span of 12 bases. CDR3 length: 15 residues. The CDR3 here is CASSLAPQPTYEQYF. CDR3 in DNA: TGTGCCAGCAGCTTGGCCCCACAGCCAACCTACGAGCAGTACTTC.

This chain joins TRBV7-6 and TRBJ2-5; TRBD2 aligns across 15 bases. Trimming cost V 5 bases and J 4 bases; bases outside gene matches: 8. The V gene's germline CDR1 is SGHVS and CDR2 FNYEAQ. The CDR3 is made up of 17 amino acids. CDR3 protein: CASSAGLAGGLGETQYF. CDR3 nucleotide sequence: TGTGCCAGCAGCGCGGGACTAGCGGGAGGTCTGGGAGAGACCCAGTACTTC.

The chain is built from TRBV18 and TRBJ2-3; 9 bases agree with TRBD1. The germline V gene encodes CDR1 KGHSH and CDR2 LQKENI. Trimming took 3 bases from V and 5 from J; bases not matched to a gene: 6. The CDR3 runs 15 residues. The CDR3 loop is CASSPSGTGIDTQYF. The CDR3 DNA reads TGTGCCAGCTCACCGTCCGGGACAGGGATAGATACGCAGTATTTT.

The gene calls are TRBV13 and TRBJ1-1, with D possibly TRBD1 on 6 matching bases. Per germline, CDR1 PRHDT and CDR2 FYEKMQ (reference sequence). Deletions cut 2 bases from V and 11 bases from J, with 9 bases between. The CDR3 has 11 residues. The chain's CDR3 is CASSLRQGAFF. For the CDR3, the DNA is TGTGCCAGCAGCTTAAGGCAGGGGGCTTTCTTT.

The chain links TRBV30 to TRBJ2-2; TRBD1 is a possible D gene (7 bases). This CDR3 comprises 17 residues. Germline CDR1 and CDR2: GTSNPN and SVGIG (reference sequence). The ends were cut back, 2 bases at V and 1 base at J, with 17 bases in the middle. The CDR3 protein is CAWSSGGLRVNTGELFF. As DNA, the CDR3 is TGTGCCTGGAGTTCAGGGGGACTCCGAGTGAACACCGGGGAGCTGTTTTTT.

V usage is TRBV19 and J usage is TRBJ2-7; 12 bases match TRBD2. This CDR3 has 15 residues. J gave up 4 bases and V 5 bases, and 6 bases lay outside the gene matches. The V gene's germline CDR1 is LNHDA and CDR2 SQIVND (reference sequence). The CDR3: CASSWRTSGTYEQYF. CDR3 nucleotides: TGTGCCAGTAGTTGGAGGACTAGCGGGACTTACGAGCAGTACTTC.

The chain employs TRBV29-1 and TRBJ1-2; D may be TRBD1 (6 bases). Trimming took 3 bases from V and 4 from J, leaving 18 bases between them. CDR3 size: 15 residues. Germline loops: CDR1 SQVTM, CDR2 ANQGSEA. The CDR3 region is CSVEGRGSPGYGYTF. DNA for the CDR3: TGCAGCGTTGAGGGCAGGGGAAGCCCTGGCTATGGCTACACCTTC.

The V gene is TRBV6-1, the J gene TRBJ2-7; TRBD2 matches 9 bases. The CDR3 runs 15 residues. The germline CDR1 and CDR2 sequences are MNHNS and SASEGT. Trimming at V came to 3 bases and at J to 4 bases, leaving 7 bases not matched to a gene. CDR3 in amino acids: CASSDLSGSSYEQYF. CDR3 nucleotides: TGTGCCAGCAGTGACCTTAGCGGGAGTTCGTACGAGCAGTACTTC.

This clone was observed a handful of times. The V call is TRBV19, the J call TRBJ1-1, with a possible D match to TRBD1 (5 bases). V was shortened by 8 bases and J by 1 base, with 11 bases between the two germline ends. This CDR3 contains 13 residues. The germline V gene has CDR1 LNHDA and CDR2 SQIVND (reference sequence). The CDR3 here is CASLIQGNTEAFF. The CDR3 region has the DNA TGTGCCAGTTTAATCCAGGGGAACACTGAAGCTTTCTTT.

The V call is TRBV19, the J call TRBJ1-5, with TRBD1 as a possible D gene (5 bases). The germline V gene has CDR1 LNHDA and CDR2 SQIVND (reference sequence). V was clipped by 1 base and J by 4 bases, with 11 bases between them. This CDR3 has 15 amino acids. The CDR3 region has the DNA TGTGCCAGTAGTATAGGGTCGGGGGGGAATCAGCCCCAGCATTTT. This encodes CASSIGSGGNQPQHF.

In nucleotides, the CDR3 is TGTGCCAGCAGCGGGGAGAGACCGTCCTACGAGCAGTACTTC. It codes for CASSGERPSYEQYF. V is TRBV9 and J is TRBJ2-7; weak D call: TRBD2 (5 bases). Germline V gene data show CDR1 as SGDLS and CDR2 as YYNGEE. The germline V and J ends were trimmed by 3 bases and 1 base, with 11 bases remaining between them. This CDR3 contains 14 residues. The whole variable domain, filled in from reference TRBV9 and TRBJ2-7, reads DSGVTQTPKHLITATGQRVTLRCSPRSGDLSVYWYQQSLDQGLQFLIQYYNGEERAKGNILERFSAQQFPDLHSELNLSSLELGDSALYFCASSGERPSYEQYFGPGTRLTVT.

The rearrangement joins TRBV21-1 to TRBJ1-3; TRBD1, as called in the table, went unchecked against the DNA. TRBV21-1 is a pseudogene segment. The CDR3 is made up of 19 amino acids. In DNA, the CDR3 is TGTGCCAGCAGCCGATACAGGGGGCGCGGGAGCTGGACTGGAAACACCATATATTTT. This sequence encodes CASSRYRGRGSWTGNTIYF.

The rearrangement joins TRBV5-6 to TRBJ1-2; TRBD1 aligns across 12 bases. After removal of 4 bases from V and 6 bases from J, the junction contained 4 bases not matched to a gene. Germline V gene sequence: CDR1 SGHDT, CDR2 YYEEEE. This CDR3 region has 14 residues. The CDR3 loop reads CASSLGQGANGYTF. The DNA of the CDR3 is TGTGCCAGCAGCCTGGGACAGGGGGCTAATGGCTACACCTTC.

The chain employs TRBV29-1 and TRBJ2-1, with D possibly TRBD1 on 6 matching bases. V lost 6 bases and J 9 bases, leaving 9 bases between the germline ends. The germline V gene encodes CDR1 SQVTM and CDR2 ANQGSEA. The CDR3 spans 10 residues. DNA for the CDR3: TGCAGCGTCGGGACACCTGAGCAGTTCTTC. This gives the protein CSVGTPEQFF.